These T cell receptor beta chains were read from a single sample in a study of T cells expressing NK-cell markers. TCRdb re-called the 5' RACE reads and gives one entry per CDR3 protein, without DNA. This table lists about 380,000 distinct CDR3 sequences. The sample taken for sequencing was blood T cells: a sorted CD56 or NKG2C T cell subset, CD4+ or CD8+ T cells, or bulk PBMC T cells (not recorded which). These receptor sequences come from a man aged 18-70 years in good health. Each CDR3 is given with its conserved first and last residue.

TRBJ1-2 TRBV20-1 CSARARQGARYGYTF
TRBJ1-5 TRBV6-1 CASSLALGNNQPQHF
TRBJ1-4 TRBV5-1 CASSWGGREEKLFF
TRBJ1-2 TRBV6-5 CASSYSIRGPYGYTF
TRBJ2-5 TRBV7-8 CASSLVRGPLGAQYF
TRBJ2-2 TRBV6-5 CASSYSTQTGELFF
TRBJ1-6 TRBV5-1 CASSWDTFSPLHF
TRBJ1-1 TRBV5-1 CASSLDGTGLMNTEAFF
TRBJ1-5 TRBV7-2 CASSLEGDQPQHF
TRBJ2-7 TRBV3-1 CASSRGQAKQYF
TRBJ1-4 TRBV7-9 CASSSQGSYEKLFF
TRBJ2-3 TRBV28 CASKPSGSTDTQYF
TRBJ2-7 TRBV12-3/TRBV12-4 CASSKSQRSSYEQYF
TRBJ2-5 TRBV6-5 CASSKGLAGGKETQYF
TRBJ2-3 TRBV5-6 CASSPKRGGNTDTQYF
TRBJ1-4 TRBV12-3/TRBV12-4 CASSSSGGTNEKLFF
TRBJ2-1 TRBV10-3 CAISPGQSYNEQFF
TRBJ1-1 TRBV12-3/TRBV12-4 CASIPGRGVYTEAFF
TRBJ2-1 TRBV7-9 CASKKSGDYNEQFF
TRBJ2-5 TRBV29-1 CSVEDLGARETQYF